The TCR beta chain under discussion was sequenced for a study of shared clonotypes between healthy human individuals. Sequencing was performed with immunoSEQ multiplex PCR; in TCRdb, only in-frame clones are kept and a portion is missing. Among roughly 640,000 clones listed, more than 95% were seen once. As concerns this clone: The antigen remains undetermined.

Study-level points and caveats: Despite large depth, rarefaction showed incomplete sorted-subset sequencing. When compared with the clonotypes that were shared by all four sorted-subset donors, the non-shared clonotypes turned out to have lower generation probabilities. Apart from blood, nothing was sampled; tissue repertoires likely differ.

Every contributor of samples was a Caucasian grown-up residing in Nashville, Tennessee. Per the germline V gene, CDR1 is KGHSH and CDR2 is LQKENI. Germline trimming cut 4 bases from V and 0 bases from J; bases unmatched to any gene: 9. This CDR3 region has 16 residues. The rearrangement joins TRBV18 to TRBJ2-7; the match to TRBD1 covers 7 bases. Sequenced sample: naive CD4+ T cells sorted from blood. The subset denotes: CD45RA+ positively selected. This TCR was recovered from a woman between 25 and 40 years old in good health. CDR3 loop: CASSRSGQIISYEQYF. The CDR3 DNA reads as TGTGCCAGCTCACGGTCGGGACAGATTATCTCCTACGAGCAGTACTTC.